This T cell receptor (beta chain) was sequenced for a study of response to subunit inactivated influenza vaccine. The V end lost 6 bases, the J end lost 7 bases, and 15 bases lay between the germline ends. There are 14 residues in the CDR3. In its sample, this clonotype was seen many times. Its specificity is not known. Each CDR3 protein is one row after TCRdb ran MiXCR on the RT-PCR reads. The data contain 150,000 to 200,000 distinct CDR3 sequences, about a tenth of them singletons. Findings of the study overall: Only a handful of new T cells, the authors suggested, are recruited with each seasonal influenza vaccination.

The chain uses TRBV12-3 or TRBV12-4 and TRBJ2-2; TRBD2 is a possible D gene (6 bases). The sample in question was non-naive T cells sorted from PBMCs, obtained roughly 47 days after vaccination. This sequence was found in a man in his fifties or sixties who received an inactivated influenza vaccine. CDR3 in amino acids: CASRPGDVGGELFF. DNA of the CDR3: TGTGCCAGCAGACCGGGGGACGTGGGCGGGGAGCTGTTTTTT.